Given below is one T cell receptor (beta chain) in context. Original processing methods: Estimated nucleated cell counts came from reference gene primer amplification. This table comes from immunoSEQ multiplex PCR, and its TCRdb copy is limited to in-frame clones, with some not included. Clone size and the V and J calls come from that table; the DNA yielded D and trimming. The table lists a few hundred thousand clones, 87% of them singletons, with roughly 6.2% in the top ten. The data were taken from a study of blood T cell repertoires in COVID-19. Study summary: Acute-phase and convalescent COVID-19 samples originated in the United States, Italy and Spain.

In germline, CDR1 is SNHLY, CDR2 FYNNEI. This CDR3 region has 13 residues. The trim removed 8 bases at V and 5 bases at J, leaving 4 bases unmatched. Participant age was about 18 to 100 years, and participants resided in 20 to 30 US areas. Sequences were obtained from PBMCs or T cells enriched from blood (not recorded which). This sequence joins TRBV2 and TRBJ2-5; TRBD1 agrees at 11 bases. The TCR was taken from a woman in her thirties or forties who had recovered from COVID-19. CDR3 loop: CASGQGARETQYF. The CDR3 region has the DNA TGTGCCAGCGGACAGGGGGCCCGGGAGACCCAGTACTTC.